Shown below are 11 T cell receptor beta chains from a single sample sequenced in a study of CD8+ T cells in alopecia areata. Reverse transcribed after extraction, RNA yielded cDNA as the sequencing template. Profiled with immunoSEQ multiplex PCR; TCRdb holds only in-frame clones, not every one. The sample lists about 210,000 clones, about 64% occurring once. Indicated treatment: oral pan-JAK inhibitor, 5-10 mg twice daily. The input for sequencing was CD4+ T cells sorted from blood, taken at week 4, from a patient treated with tofacitinib. These receptors were obtained from a human donor with alopecia areata.

The rearrangement links TRBV18 to TRBJ1-4; perhaps TRBD1 as D (5 bases). The CDR3 has 15 residues. V gave up 1 base and J gave up 5 bases, with 11 bases separating them. Germline-derived CDR1 and CDR2 are KGHSH and LQKENI. The chain's CDR3 is CASSPRRVRNEKLFF. DNA of the CDR3: TGTGCCAGCTCACCACGCAGGGTCCGGAATGAAAAACTGTTTTTT.

A few counts support this clone. The V call is TRBV29-1, the J call TRBJ2-5; 9 nucleotides match TRBD2. Germline assignment: CDR1 SQVTM and CDR2 ANQGSEA. CDR3 length: 15 residues. Trimming at V came to 2 bases and at J to 1 base, leaving 5 bases not matched to a gene. This CDR3 is CSVETLAGSQETQYF. CDR3 nucleotides: TGCAGCGTTGAAACCCTAGCGGGGTCCCAAGAGACCCAGTACTTC.

This chain links TRBV30 with TRBJ2-4, with D perhaps matching TRBD1 or TRBD2 (5 bases each). The CDR3 has 12 amino acids. Trimming cost V 8 bases and J 0 bases, with 8 bases left between them. The germline V gene encodes CDR1 GTSNPN and CDR2 SVGIG (reference sequence). In DNA, the CDR3 is TGTGCCCAAGGGACAGCCAAAAACATTCAGTACTTC. This codes for CAQGTAKNIQYF.

The rearrangement uses TRBV10-3 and TRBJ2-7, with D possibly being TRBD1 (6 bases). The V end was cut by 10 bases, the J end by 2 bases, with 15 bases between. This CDR3 is 13 amino acids long. Germline values: CDR1 ENHRY, CDR2 SYGVKD. CDR3 sequence: CANGQGNAYEQYF. The CDR3 bases are TGTGCCAATGGCCAGGGGAATGCCTACGAGCAGTACTTC.

This clone has more than one count but fewer than ten. The J gene is TRBJ2-5, the V gene TRBV4-1; no firm D call. Germline loops: CDR1 MGHRA, CDR2 YSYEKL. This CDR3 contains 14 residues. The V end lost 1 base, the J end lost 5 bases, and 11 bases lay between the germline ends. As DNA, the CDR3 is TGCGCCAGCAGCCAAGTATCCGGCCGGGAGACCCAGTACTTC. It translates to CASSQVSGRETQYF.

The chain combines TRBV11-2 with TRBJ2-7, with 11 bases matching TRBD1. This CDR3 is built from 16 residues. The germline gives CDR1 SGHAT, CDR2 FQNNGV. V shed 2 bases, J shed 6 bases, and the junction held 9 bases outside the gene matches. CDR3 loop: CASSLRGTGGTGEQYF. The CDR3 nucleotides are TGTGCCAGCAGCTTAAGGGGGACAGGGGGAACGGGCGAGCAGTACTTC.

The CDR3, as DNA: TGTGCCAGCAGCGGACCACAGGGGAACACCGGGGAGCTGTTTTTT. Its translation: CASSGPQGNTGELFF. The chain carries TRBV9 and TRBJ2-2; D is perhaps TRBD1 (6 bases). The CDR3 is 15 residues long. Trimming stripped 3 bases from V and 1 base from J, with 10 bases between. Germline CDR1 reads SGDLS; CDR2 reads YYNGEE.

The chain combines TRBV30 with TRBJ2-3; D is unresolved. Germline CDR1 GTSNPN, CDR2 SVGIG (reference sequence). The CDR3 is 16 amino acids. Trimming removed 0 bases from V and 0 bases from J, with 13 bases in between. CDR3 protein: CAWSVTQFPSTDTQYF. The CDR3 bases are TGTGCCTGGAGTGTAACCCAGTTTCCTAGCACAGATACGCAGTATTTT.

This clone was picked up a small number of times. The CDR3 reads CASGLKGGEAFF. The CDR3 DNA sequence: TGTGCCAGCGGCCTCAAAGGGGGCGAAGCTTTCTTT. This sequence joins TRBV6-6 and TRBJ1-1; TRBD1 matches 7 bases. Losses at the gene ends were 8 bases for V and 8 bases for J; bases not matched to a gene: 8. The length of the CDR3 is 12 residues. CDR1 and CDR2 (germline): MNHNY, SVGAGI (reference sequence).

This clone was counted a few times. The chain uses TRBV29-1 and TRBJ1-2; the D is unclear. This CDR3 spans 14 amino acids. The V gene lost 3 bases and the J gene lost 3 bases, with 14 bases spanning the gap. Germline assignment: CDR1 SQVTM and CDR2 ANQGSEA. CDR3 in amino acids: CSVDSLGTDYGYTF. CDR3 coding DNA: TGCAGCGTTGACTCACTGGGCACGGACTATGGCTACACCTTC.

The V gene is TRBV5-1, the J gene TRBJ2-3; 7 positions match TRBD1. The trim removed 5 bases at V and 2 bases at J, leaving 5 bases unmatched. This CDR3 contains 14 residues. Germline CDR1 is SGHRS and CDR2 is YFSETQ. The CDR3 protein is CASRLDRATDTQYF. CDR3 DNA: TGCGCCAGCAGACTCGACAGGGCCACAGATACGCAGTATTTT. Full variable domain (rest looked up from reference TRBV5-1 and TRBJ2-3): KAGVTQTPRYLIKTRGQQVTLSCSPISGHRSVSWYQQTPGQGLQFLFEYFSETQRNKGNFPGRFSGRQFSNSRSEMNVSTLELGDSALYLCASRLDRATDTQYFGPGTRLTVL.